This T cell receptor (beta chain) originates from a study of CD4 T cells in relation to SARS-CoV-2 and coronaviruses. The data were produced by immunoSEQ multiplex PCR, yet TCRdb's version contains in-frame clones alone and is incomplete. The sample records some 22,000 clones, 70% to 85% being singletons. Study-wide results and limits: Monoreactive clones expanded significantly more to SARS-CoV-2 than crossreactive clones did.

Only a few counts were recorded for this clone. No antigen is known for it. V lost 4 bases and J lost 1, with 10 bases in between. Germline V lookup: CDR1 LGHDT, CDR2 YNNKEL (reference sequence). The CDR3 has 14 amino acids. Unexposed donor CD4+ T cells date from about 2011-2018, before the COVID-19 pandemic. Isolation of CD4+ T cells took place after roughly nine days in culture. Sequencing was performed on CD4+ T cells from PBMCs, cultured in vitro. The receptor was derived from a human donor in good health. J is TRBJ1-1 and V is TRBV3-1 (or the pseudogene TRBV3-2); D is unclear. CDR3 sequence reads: CASSPNTPNTEAFF. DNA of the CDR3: TGTGCCAGCAGCCCGAATACTCCGAACACTGAAGCTTTCTTT.